These 20 T cell receptor beta chains were all obtained from the same sample, sequenced in a study of T cells of healthy individuals. TCRdb independently ran MiXCR on the 5' RACE reads; one entry per CDR3 protein. The data hold around 83,000 distinct CDR3 sequences, with roughly 5% observed a single time. These receptors came from a female donor in good health.

This clonotype was observed a handful of times. The J gene is TRBJ2-6, the V gene TRBV4-3, with D uncertain. Between the trimmed V and J ends, which lost 4 bases and 0 bases, there was a span of 10 bases. Germline CDR1 reads LGHNA; CDR2 reads YSLEER. This CDR3 has 16 residues. The CDR3 DNA follows: TGCGCCAGCAGCCCCCCCCGAGTCTCTGGGGCCAACGTCCTGACTTTC. Translation gives CASSPPRVSGANVLTF.

This clonotype was seen a few times. The chain recombines TRBV7-9 with TRBJ2-7; D tentatively fits TRBD1 or TRBD2 (5 bases each). The CDR3 has 13 residues. Germline assignment: CDR1 SEHNR and CDR2 FQNEAQ (reference sequence). V was shortened by 8 bases and J by 0 bases, with 11 bases between the two germline ends. CDR3 in amino acids: CASGRGLSYEQYF. Written as DNA, the CDR3 is TGTGCCAGCGGTCGGGGCCTCTCCTACGAGCAGTACTTC.

This clonotype was detected many times. The chain links TRBV30 to TRBJ2-3, with no clear D. Germline V gene sequence: CDR1 GTSNPN, CDR2 SVGIG (reference sequence). V lost 4 bases to trimming and J lost 5 bases, with 13 bases between them. The CDR3 loop spans 13 amino acids. Here the CDR3 reads CAWTALNGDTQYF. Here the CDR3 DNA reads TGTGCCTGGACCGCCCTGAACGGAGATACGCAGTATTTT.

Of note for this clonotype: This may arise from a read error, as a much more abundant clone is one base away. CDR3 in amino acids: CGARGPRTGGYEQYF. The CDR3 coding sequence is TGCGGTGCTAGAGGACCCCGGACGGGAGGGTACGAGCAGTACTTC. The V gene is TRBV20-1, the J gene TRBJ2-7; TRBD2 matches 8 bases. Germline CDR1 reads DFQATT; CDR2 reads SNEGSKA (reference sequence). This CDR3 is built from 15 residues.

The chain carries TRBV3-1 and TRBJ1-5; D remains unclear. The germline V and J ends were trimmed by 1 base and 8 bases, with 15 bases remaining between them. The length of the CDR3 is 15 residues. The germline CDR1 and CDR2 sequences are LGHDT and YNNKEL (reference sequence). CDR3: CASSQGGRVGEPQHF. CDR3 DNA: TGTGCCAGCAGCCAAGGAGGACGAGTGGGAGAGCCCCAGCATTTT.

This clonotype was recorded a few times. The chain is built from TRBV2 and TRBJ2-2, with 12 bases identical to TRBD2. The germline V gene encodes CDR1 SNHLY and CDR2 FYNNEI. CDR3 size: 14 residues. Trimming took 8 bases from V and 7 from J; bases not matched to a gene: 5. The CDR3 protein is CASSSGRAGGELFF. DNA of the CDR3: TGTGCCAGCTCTAGCGGGAGGGCCGGCGGGGAGCTGTTTTTT.

V usage is TRBV20-1 and J usage is TRBJ1-2; no reliable D call. CDR3 length: 17 amino acids. CDR1 is DFQATT and CDR2 is SNEGSKA in the germline V gene (reference sequence). V lost 0 bases and J 5 bases, leaving 22 bases between the germline ends. CDR3 bases: TGCAGTGCTAGAGATCTTTCGCCTGTCCTTATGATGTATGGCTACACCTTC. This translates into CSARDLSPVLMMYGYTF.

This clonotype was counted many times. The chain uses TRBV6-5 and TRBJ2-1; TRBD2 aligns across 8 bases. The germline V gene has CDR1 MNHEY and CDR2 SVGAGI. Trimming at V came to 6 bases and at J to 10 bases, leaving 5 bases not matched to a gene. The CDR3 has 12 residues. CDR3 bases: TGTGCCAGCAGCCGGGGGGGGCGGGAGCAGTTCTTC. It translates to CASSRGGREQFF.

This clonotype has at least ten counts. This chain uses TRBV20-1 with TRBJ1-4, with 8 bases lining up with TRBD1. V lost 3 bases and J lost 0; bases outside the gene matches: 6. Germline V gives CDR1 DFQATT, CDR2 SNEGSKA (reference sequence). The CDR3 loop spans 16 amino acids. The CDR3 sequence: CSASDRGYPTNEKLFF. CDR3 sequence (DNA): TGCAGTGCTAGTGACAGGGGATACCCAACTAATGAAAAACTGTTTTTT.

This clonotype occurred many times. The rearrangement joins TRBV29-1 to TRBJ2-3; perhaps D is TRBD1 or TRBD2 (5 bases each). CDR1 and CDR2 from the germline V gene are SQVTM and ANQGSEA. The V end was cut by 0 bases, the J end by 5 bases, with 15 bases between. The CDR3 consists of 15 residues. For the CDR3, the DNA is TGCAGCGTTGAAGATCGGCAGGGCGCGGGAGATACGCAGTATTTT. Protein product: CSVEDRQGAGDTQYF.

This clonotype was observed at least ten times. The rearrangement joins TRBV28 to TRBJ2-1; D is uncertain. The V and J ends lost 2 bases and 13 bases respectively, with 9 bases between them. CDR3 length: 11 amino acids. CDR1 MDHEN and CDR2 SYDVKM come from the germline V gene. The CDR3, as DNA: TGTGCCAGCAGTTTAGTACAGATACAGTTCTTC. Amino acid sequence: CASSLVQIQFF.

Ten or more counts support this clonotype. The rearrangement uses TRBV12-3 or TRBV12-4 and TRBJ2-3; TRBD2 aligns across 12 bases. This CDR3 has 15 amino acids. Losses at the gene ends were 5 bases for V and 2 bases for J; bases not matched to a gene: 2. The CDR3 protein is CASSRTSGITDTQYF. The CDR3 bases are TGTGCCAGCAGTCGGACTAGCGGGATCACAGATACGCAGTATTTT.

The chain carries TRBV7-9 and TRBJ2-2; TRBD2 aligns across 7 bases. The germline V gene has CDR1 SEHNR and CDR2 FQNEAQ (reference sequence). The CDR3 covers 16 residues. Trimming removed 1 base from V and 1 base from J; junction bases left unmatched: 3. The DNA of the CDR3 is TGTGCCAGCAGCTTAGTTCGCGGGGGGAACACCGGGGAGCTGTTTTTT. This translates into CASSLVRGGNTGELFF.

This clonotype was recorded at least ten times. The chain recombines TRBV4-1 with TRBJ2-3; no clear D gene. Deletions cut 1 base from V and 6 bases from J, with 14 bases between. This CDR3 has 15 amino acids. CDR1 and CDR2 from the germline V gene are MGHRA and YSYEKL. CDR3 region: CASSQARQLGDTQYF. The DNA of the CDR3 is TGCGCCAGCAGCCAAGCCCGCCAGTTGGGCGATACGCAGTATTTT.

This clonotype turned up a few times. The V call is TRBV27, the J call TRBJ1-2, with D tentatively TRBD1 (6 bases). Germline values: CDR1 MNHEY, CDR2 SMNVEV (reference sequence). This CDR3 has 14 amino acids. Trimming left V 8 bases short and J 8 bases short, with 21 bases between. The CDR3 sequence: CASSTTGGRRGYTF. The CDR3 DNA reads TGTGCCAGCTCTACCACGGGGGGCAGGAGAGGCTACACCTTC.

This clonotype was counted ten times or more. This sequence joins TRBV4-3 and TRBJ2-7; 11 nucleotides match TRBD1. The ends lost 3 bases at V and 7 bases at J; junction bases unmatched: 5. Germline CDR1 LGHNA, CDR2 YSLEER. CDR3 length: 14 residues. CDR3 amino acids: CASSQGTGGREQYF. The DNA for the CDR3 is TGCGCCAGCAGCCAGGGGACAGGGGGTCGGGAGCAGTACTTC.

In the case of this clonotype: A read error is possible here, since a much larger clone lies one base away. The chain couples TRBV5-6 to TRBJ1-2, with D unclear. CDR1 SGHDT and CDR2 YYEEEE come from the germline V gene. The CDR3 is 12 amino acids. DNA of the CDR3: TGTGCCAGCAGCTTGGAAGGGTACGGCTACAACTTC. Residues: CASSLEGYGYNF.

This clonotype was detected ten times or more. J is TRBJ2-7 and V is TRBV6-5, with 8 nucleotides matching TRBD2. This CDR3 has 16 residues. Germline loops: CDR1 MNHEY, CDR2 SVGAGI. V lost 5 bases, J lost 2 bases, and 11 bases stayed unmatched. The CDR3 loop reads CASSRAASGSAYEQYF. Written as DNA, the CDR3 is TGTGCCAGCAGTCGAGCCGCGAGCGGGAGTGCCTACGAGCAGTACTTC.

This clonotype was observed at least ten times. The chain has TRBV28 and TRBJ2-1, with D maybe TRBD1 (7 bases). Germline-derived CDR1 and CDR2 are MDHEN and SYDVKM. V lost 11 bases, J lost 4 bases, and 21 bases lay in between. The CDR3 is 15 amino acids. The CDR3 here is CASQRGGGAYNEQFF. As DNA, the CDR3 is TGTGCCTCCCAACGTGGAGGGGGCGCATACAATGAGCAGTTCTTC.

This clonotype was seen many times. CDR3 in DNA: TGTGCCAGCAGCACCACCGGGACAAGCAATGAGCAGTTCTTC. It encodes CASSTTGTSNEQFF. The genes are TRBV7-2 and TRBJ2-1, with a possible D match to TRBD1 (6 bases). Germline CDR1 SGHTA, CDR2 FQGNSA. Between the trimmed V and J ends, which lost 5 bases and 6 bases, there was a span of 14 bases. The CDR3 runs 14 residues.